The entry below describes one TCR beta chain. Seattle cases were enrolled at active infection and followed longitudinally. Clones were sequenced by immunoSEQ multiplex PCR, and TCRdb holds only the in-frame ones, with some missing. The sample has fewer than 300,000 clones, less than 90% seen once. These data are taken from a study of blood T cell repertoires in COVID-19. J was trimmed by 5 bases and V by 1 base; bases with no gene match: 2. Germline CDR1 is LGHDT and CDR2 is YNNKEL (reference sequence). CDR3 length: 16 amino acids. The sequence was obtained from a woman aged 25 to 39 with COVID-19, enrolled during active disease. This chain uses TRBV3-1 (or the pseudogene TRBV3-2) with TRBJ2-4, with TRBD2 identical over 13 bases. Sequencing was done on a sample of peripheral blood. DNA for the CDR3: TGTGCCAGCAGCCAAGGGACTAGCGGGGGCCAAAACATTCAGTACTTC. Its translation is CASSQGTSGGQNIQYF.